Listed below are T cell receptor beta chains from one sample, sequenced in a study of early T cells in non-severe SARS-CoV-2 infection. MiXCR, run by TCRdb on the 5' RACE reads, gives a single entry per CDR3 protein. The data show 85,000 to 100,000 distinct CDR3 sequences, roughly 11% seen once. The sample comprised whole blood. The receptors were gathered from an adult who was a healthcare worker with PCR-confirmed SARS-CoV-2 infection or an uninfected control (not recorded which). Each CDR3 is given with its conserved first and last residue. The D gene is left open where the match is weak. The size field is filled for only some rows; it gives once, few, many or a size class.

d_call	v_call	clone_size	j_call	cdr3_aa	cdr3_nt
TRBD2	TRBV29-1	.	TRBJ2-1	CSVRELAGGDNEQFF	TGCAGCGTGCGAGAACTAGCGGGAGGGGACAATGAGCAGTTCTTC
.	TRBV5-6	few	TRBJ1-1	CASSYRSGADVNTEAFF	TGTGCCAGCAGCTATAGATCAGGGGCTGATGTTAACACTGAAGCTTTCTTT
TRBD1	TRBV4-1	many	TRBJ2-7	CASSQPRTGQYEQYF	TGCGCCAGCAGCCAGCCTAGGACAGGACAGTACGAGCAGTACTTC
.	TRBV20-1	.	TRBJ2-1	CSASGLWDEQFF	TGCAGTGCTTCGGGCCTATGGGATGAGCAGTTCTTC
.	TRBV7-9	few	TRBJ2-2	CASSRLGAGELFF	TGTGCCAGCAGCCGACTGGGCGCCGGGGAGCTGTTTTTT
.	TRBV2	few	TRBJ2-1	CASRATGSSYNEQFF	TGTGCCAGCAGAGCGACTGGGAGCTCCTACAATGAGCAGTTCTTC
TRBD1	TRBV6-6	few	TRBJ1-3	CASSYLQGENSGNTIYF	TGTGCCAGCAGTTACCTTCAGGGGGAGAATTCTGGAAACACCATATATTTT
.	TRBV7-2	many	TRBJ1-1	CASSLSAGRTEAFF	TGTGCCAGCAGCTTATCAGCGGGTAGGACTGAAGCTTTCTTT
TRBD2	TRBV4-2	few	TRBJ2-1	CASSQGAGEEQFF	TGTGCCAGCAGCCAAGGAGCGGGGGAAGAGCAGTTCTTC
.	TRBV6-4	many	TRBJ1-6	CASSDRAGGYNSPLHF	TGTGCCAGCAGTGACAGGGCAGGAGGATATAATTCACCCCTCCACTTT
.	TRBV20-1	.	TRBJ2-1	CSASNPLDNEQFF	TGCAGTGCTAGTAATCCGCTGGACAATGAGCAGTTCTTC
.	TRBV5-4	few	TRBJ2-5	CASSSTGRDVGETQYF	TGTGCCAGCAGCTCAACCGGGCGGGACGTAGGGGAGACCCAGTACTTC
.	TRBV24-1	few	TRBJ2-2	CATSETRGLNTGELFF	TGTGCCACCAGTGAAACAAGAGGGCTGAACACCGGGGAGCTGTTTTTT
.	TRBV7-9	many	TRBJ2-1	CASSLGTPAYNEQFF	TGTGCCAGCAGCTTAGGAACCCCAGCCTACAATGAGCAGTTCTTC
.	TRBV5-1	few	TRBJ1-6	CASSRTVSDSPLHF	TGCGCCAGCAGCCGGACAGTTTCGGATTCACCCCTCCACTTT
TRBD2	TRBV27	few	TRBJ2-1	CASSLRGVTNNEQFF	TGTGCCAGCAGTTTGCGGGGGGTTACCAACAATGAGCAGTTCTTC
TRBD1	TRBV28	many	TRBJ1-5	CASSPRDRANQPQHF	TGTGCCAGCAGTCCCCGGGACAGGGCCAATCAGCCCCAGCATTTT
TRBD1	TRBV11-2	few	TRBJ1-1	CASRRQGNTEAFF	TGTGCCAGCAGACGACAGGGGAACACTGAAGCTTTCTTT
.	TRBV28	many	TRBJ2-7	CASSLLRVHYEQYF	TGTGCCAGCAGTTTACTGCGGGTCCACTACGAGCAGTACTTC
.	TRBV11-2	few	TRBJ2-7	CASSFHYEQYF	TGTGCCAGCAGCTTCCACTACGAGCAGTACTTC
.	TRBV7-9	many	TRBJ2-3	CASSLRAPPTGTDTQYF	TGTGCCAGCAGCTTAAGGGCACCCCCTACGGGCACAGATACGCAGTATTTT
TRBD1	TRBV4-1	few	TRBJ1-2	CASSQIWTGGGYTF	TGCGCCAGCAGCCAAATCTGGACAGGCGGCGGCTACACCTTC
TRBD1	TRBV7-7	few	TRBJ2-1	CASGQGGEQFF	TGTGCCTCCGGACAGGGCGGTGAGCAGTTCTTC
TRBD2	TRBV20-1	.	TRBJ2-1	CSARRTSGRNEQFF	TGCAGTGCTAGAAGGACTAGCGGGAGGAATGAGCAGTTCTTC
TRBD1	TRBV5-4	many	TRBJ2-5	CASSSGQGVETQYF	TGTGCCAGCAGCTCTGGACAGGGTGTAGAGACCCAGTACTTC
.	TRBV20-1	few	TRBJ1-1	CSAPSFRGTEAFF	TGCAGTGCTCCTTCCTTCCGGGGAACTGAAGCTTTCTTT
.	TRBV11-2	.	TRBJ1-1	CASSLPGRGLVEAFF	TGTGCCAGCAGCTTACCCGGACGGGGCTTAGTTGAAGCTTTCTTT
.	TRBV18	many	TRBJ2-1	CASSPLPRQVYNEQFF	TGTGCCAGCTCACCACTGCCTCGACAGGTCTACAATGAGCAGTTCTTC
.	TRBV3-1	few	TRBJ2-7	CASSQSPGVYEQYF	TGTGCCAGCAGCCAGTCCCCAGGGGTCTACGAGCAGTACTTC
TRBD2	TRBV4-2	.	TRBJ2-1	CASSQAISSGGADEQFF	TGTGCCAGCAGCCAAGCCATTTCTAGCGGGGGGGCCGATGAGCAGTTCTTC
.	TRBV18	.	TRBJ1-1	CASSPLRAAGRNTEAFF	TGTGCCAGCTCACCACTGCGGGCGGCGGGGAGGAACACTGAAGCTTTCTTT
.	TRBV9	few	TRBJ1-6	CASSVDSHNYNSPLHF	TGTGCCAGCAGCGTAGACAGTCACAATTATAATTCACCCCTCCACTTT
.	TRBV3-1	many	TRBJ2-2	CASSLPTNQAGELFF	TGTGCCAGCAGCCTCCCCACTAATCAGGCCGGGGAGCTGTTTTTT
TRBD2	TRBV4-1	many	TRBJ2-1	CASSQEGAGVPNEQFF	TGCGCCAGCAGCCAAGAGGGAGCGGGAGTACCGAATGAGCAGTTCTTC
TRBD2	TRBV20-1	few	TRBJ2-3	CSARAGLAGIPDTQYF	TGCAGTGCTAGGGCGGGACTAGCGGGCATTCCAGATACGCAGTATTTT
.	TRBV29-1	.	TRBJ2-1	CSVAGGSSYNEQFF	TGCAGCGTCGCTGGGGGTAGCTCCTACAATGAGCAGTTCTTC
.	TRBV29-1	few	TRBJ2-7	CSVEAGVGYEQYF	TGCAGCGTTGAGGCAGGGGTGGGATACGAGCAGTACTTC
.	TRBV11-2	few	TRBJ2-7	CASSSLVTYEQYF	TGTGCCAGCAGCTCCCTAGTCACCTACGAGCAGTACTTC
.	TRBV6-6	few	TRBJ2-7	CASSSGAGGEQYF	TGTGCCAGCAGCTCCGGGGCCGGGGGCGAGCAGTACTTC
.	TRBV6-5	few	TRBJ1-6	CASNPYGGLRSPLHF	TGTGCCAGCAATCCTTATGGAGGGCTTCGCTCACCCCTCCACTTT